This is a list of T cell receptor beta chains from one sample in a study of blood T cell repertoires in COVID-19. The assay was immunoSEQ multiplex PCR, and TCRdb's table has in-frame clones only and misses some. The table has under 150,000 clones, approximately 77% seen once. The sample consisted of peripheral blood. These receptors were taken from an older man with acute or convalescent COVID-19. The CDR3 runs from the conserved cysteine through the conserved F or W. Fields, in order: clone size, J gene, D gene, V gene, CDR3 protein, CDR3 DNA. The D gene is left open where the match is weak. Expanded clones get a size class; other rows say once, few or many, or leave the size out.

abundance: NA
j_gene: TRBJ2-3
d_gene: NA
v_gene: TRBV4-1
CDR3aa: CASSPTGSLISTDTQYF
CDR3nt: TGCGCCAGCAGCCCTACAGGGTCTCTGATCAGCACAGATACGCAGTATTTT

abundance: NA
j_gene: TRBJ1-2
d_gene: TRBD1
v_gene: TRBV4-1
CDR3aa: CASSQLRDRGGDGYTF
CDR3nt: TGCGCCAGCAGCCAACTACGGGACAGGGGGGGAGATGGCTACACCTTC

abundance: NA
j_gene: TRBJ2-1
d_gene: NA
v_gene: TRBV29-1
CDR3aa: CSVVGGLGEQFF
CDR3nt: TGCAGCGTTGTTGGGGGCCTCGGGGAGCAGTTCTTC

abundance: NA
j_gene: TRBJ2-3
d_gene: NA
v_gene: TRBV24-1
CDR3aa: CATSPSGRTDTQYF
CDR3nt: TGTGCCACCAGTCCCTCAGGCAGGACAGATACGCAGTATTTT

abundance: NA
j_gene: TRBJ1-3
d_gene: NA
v_gene: TRBV2
CDR3aa: CASTPLGRDRNTIYF
CDR3nt: TGTGCCAGCACCCCTCTAGGCAGGGATAGAAACACCATATATTTT

abundance: NA
j_gene: TRBJ1-6
d_gene: NA
v_gene: TRBV6-4
CDR3aa: CASIKGASRLLNNSPLHF
CDR3nt: TGTGCCAGCATAAAAGGGGCCTCAAGACTCCTTAACAATTCACCCCTCCACTTT

abundance: NA
j_gene: TRBJ1-1
d_gene: NA
v_gene: TRBV5-1
CDR3aa: CASSLVGGLNTEAFF
CDR3nt: TGCGCCAGCAGCTTGGTCGGGGGACTTAACACTGAAGCTTTCTTT

abundance: NA
j_gene: TRBJ2-7
d_gene: NA
v_gene: TRBV5-6
CDR3aa: CASSPGTAGRYEQYF
CDR3nt: TGTGCCAGCAGCCCCGGGACCGCGGGGAGGTACGAGCAGTACTTC

abundance: NA
j_gene: TRBJ2-3
d_gene: TRBD2
v_gene: TRBV28
CDR3aa: CASRTSGFPQIKGYF
CDR3nt: TGTGCCAGCAGAACTAGCGGGTTTCCACAGATAAAAGGGTATTTT

abundance: NA
j_gene: TRBJ1-1
d_gene: TRBD1
v_gene: TRBV19
CDR3aa: CASWGQGYTEAFF
CDR3nt: TGTGCCAGTTGGGGACAGGGGTACACTGAAGCTTTCTTT

abundance: NA
j_gene: TRBJ2-1
d_gene: TRBD1
v_gene: TRBV19
CDR3aa: CASSTAGTGGVGNEQFF
CDR3nt: TGTGCCAGTAGTACCGCCGGGACAGGGGGCGTAGGAAATGAGCAGTTCTTC

abundance: NA
j_gene: TRBJ2-7
d_gene: NA
v_gene: TRBV12-5
CDR3aa: CASGSPNLKQYF
CDR3nt: TGTGCTAGTGGTTCGCCCAACCTAAAGCAGTACTTC

abundance: NA
j_gene: TRBJ1-1
d_gene: TRBD1
v_gene: TRBV6-5
CDR3aa: CASNPPGGEAFF
CDR3nt: TGTGCCAGCAACCCCCCAGGGGGCGAAGCTTTCTTT

abundance: NA
j_gene: TRBJ2-5
d_gene: TRBD2
v_gene: TRBV18
CDR3aa: CASSQILAGKETQYF
CDR3nt: TGTGCCAGCTCACAGATCCTAGCGGGGAAAGAGACCCAGTACTTC

abundance: NA
j_gene: TRBJ2-7
d_gene: TRBD1
v_gene: TRBV5-6
CDR3aa: CASSFGTAYEQYF
CDR3nt: TGTGCCAGCAGTTTTGGGACAGCCTACGAGCAGTACTTC

abundance: many
j_gene: TRBJ1-4
d_gene: NA
v_gene: TRBV11-2
CDR3aa: CASSVSTEEKLFF
CDR3nt: TGTGCCAGCAGCGTTTCGACAGAGGAAAAACTGTTTTTT

abundance: few
j_gene: TRBJ2-7
d_gene: TRBD1
v_gene: TRBV5-1
CDR3aa: CASSLGQGASYEQYF
CDR3nt: TGCGCCAGCAGCTTGGGTCAGGGGGCATCCTACGAGCAGTACTTC

abundance: NA
j_gene: TRBJ1-6
d_gene: NA
v_gene: TRBV3-1/TRBV3-2
CDR3aa: CASSQSAGSPLHF
CDR3nt: TGTGCCAGCAGCCAGAGTGCAGGGTCACCCCTCCACTTT

abundance: NA
j_gene: TRBJ1-1
d_gene: NA
v_gene: TRBV3-1/TRBV3-2
CDR3aa: CASSQGRGSDEAFF
CDR3nt: TGTGCCAGCAGCCAAGGCAGGGGCTCAGATGAAGCTTTCTTT

abundance: few
j_gene: TRBJ2-7
d_gene: NA
v_gene: TRBV7-2
CDR3aa: CASSFYSVFATYEQYF
CDR3nt: TGTGCCAGCAGCTTTTATAGCGTGTTTGCTACCTACGAGCAGTACTTC

abundance: once
j_gene: TRBJ1-2
d_gene: TRBD1
v_gene: TRBV3-1/TRBV3-2
CDR3aa: CASSRQQGGGIYGYTF
CDR3nt: TGTGCCAGCAGCCGCCAACAGGGGGGTGGCATCTATGGCTACACCTTC

abundance: once
j_gene: TRBJ2-5
d_gene: NA
v_gene: TRBV18
CDR3aa: CASSQRDGTQETQYF
CDR3nt: TGTGCCAGCTCACAACGGGACGGGACACAAGAGACCCAGTACTTC

abundance: many
j_gene: TRBJ2-1
d_gene: TRBD1
v_gene: TRBV4-1
CDR3aa: CASSQPGRDRAYNEQFF
CDR3nt: TGCGCCAGCAGCCAGCCGGGCCGGGACAGGGCTTACAATGAGCAGTTCTTC

abundance: NA
j_gene: TRBJ1-1
d_gene: TRBD1
v_gene: TRBV27
CDR3aa: CASSRQGASSYTEAFF
CDR3nt: TGTGCCAGCAGCAGACAGGGGGCGTCGTCGTACACTGAAGCTTTCTTT

abundance: NA
j_gene: TRBJ2-1
d_gene: TRBD2
v_gene: TRBV9
CDR3aa: CASNPGTSGGNEQFF
CDR3nt: TGTGCCAGCAACCCCGGGACTAGCGGGGGGAATGAGCAGTTCTTC

abundance: NA
j_gene: TRBJ1-2
d_gene: NA
v_gene: TRBV27
CDR3aa: CASSRGGGRSNGYTF
CDR3nt: TGTGCCAGCAGTCGGGGAGGGGGGCGCTCAAATGGCTACACCTTC

abundance: NA
j_gene: TRBJ2-7
d_gene: TRBD2
v_gene: TRBV3-1/TRBV3-2
CDR3aa: CASSQAGLAGVYEQYF
CDR3nt: TGTGCCAGCAGCCAAGCCGGACTAGCGGGGGTCTACGAGCAGTACTTC

abundance: NA
j_gene: TRBJ2-5
d_gene: TRBD2
v_gene: TRBV2
CDR3aa: CASKLQNSGETQYF
CDR3nt: TGTGCCAGCAAGCTACAAAATAGCGGGGAGACCCAGTACTTC

abundance: few
j_gene: TRBJ2-7
d_gene: TRBD1
v_gene: TRBV5-4
CDR3aa: CASSLEGARYEQYF
CDR3nt: TGTGCCAGCAGCTTGGAGGGGGCAAGATACGAGCAGTACTTC

abundance: NA
j_gene: TRBJ1-1
d_gene: NA
v_gene: TRBV29-1
CDR3aa: CSVLEGLVNTEAFF
CDR3nt: TGCAGCGTTCTGGAGGGTTTGGTAAACACTGAAGCTTTCTTT

abundance: NA
j_gene: TRBJ2-6
d_gene: NA
v_gene: TRBV6-5
CDR3aa: CASRATSSGANVLTF
CDR3nt: TGTGCCAGCAGGGCAACCAGCTCTGGGGCCAACGTCCTGACTTTC

abundance: NA
j_gene: TRBJ1-4
d_gene: NA
v_gene: TRBV11-1
CDR3aa: CASSLADGANEKLFF
CDR3nt: TGTGCCAGCAGCTTAGCCGACGGGGCTAATGAAAAACTGTTTTTT

abundance: NA
j_gene: TRBJ2-4
d_gene: TRBD2
v_gene: TRBV5-8
CDR3aa: CASRLGLQNIQYF
CDR3nt: TGTGCCAGCAGACTGGGACTACAAAACATTCAGTACTTC

abundance: NA
j_gene: TRBJ1-1
d_gene: NA
v_gene: TRBV19
CDR3aa: CASTSGPMNTEAFF
CDR3nt: TGTGCCAGTACTTCAGGGCCGATGAACACTGAAGCTTTCTTT

abundance: NA
j_gene: TRBJ2-2
d_gene: NA
v_gene: TRBV19
CDR3aa: CASSIESNTGELFF
CDR3nt: TGTGCCAGTAGTATAGAAAGCAACACCGGGGAGCTGTTTTTT

abundance: NA
j_gene: TRBJ1-2
d_gene: NA
v_gene: TRBV5-5
CDR3aa: CASSLGEGYGYTF
CDR3nt: TGTGCCAGCAGCTTGGGTGAGGGTTATGGCTACACCTTC

abundance: NA
j_gene: TRBJ2-5
d_gene: NA
v_gene: TRBV2
CDR3aa: CASREETQYF
CDR3nt: TGTGCCTCTAGGGAGGAGACCCAGTACTTC

abundance: NA
j_gene: TRBJ1-5
d_gene: NA
v_gene: TRBV12-3/TRBV12-4
CDR3aa: CASSPFSNQPQHF
CDR3nt: TGTGCCAGCAGTCCCTTCAGCAATCAGCCCCAGCATTTT

abundance: NA
j_gene: TRBJ1-2
d_gene: TRBD1
v_gene: TRBV5-1
CDR3aa: CASSPTGTAHYGYTF
CDR3nt: TGCGCCAGCAGCCCGACCGGGACAGCACACTATGGCTACACCTTC

abundance: NA
j_gene: TRBJ1-6
d_gene: NA
v_gene: TRBV6-1
CDR3aa: CASSELGGVGSPLHF
CDR3nt: TGTGCCAGCAGTGAACTGGGGGGAGTGGGTTCACCCCTCCACTTT

abundance: few
j_gene: TRBJ1-5
d_gene: TRBD1
v_gene: TRBV6-2/TRBV6-3
CDR3aa: CASSKYRTGGHQPQHF
CDR3nt: TGTGCCAGCAGTAAATATCGGACAGGGGGCCATCAGCCCCAGCATTTT

abundance: NA
j_gene: TRBJ2-6
d_gene: TRBD2
v_gene: TRBV3-1/TRBV3-2
CDR3aa: CASSQGLGLAGDSGANVLTF
CDR3nt: TGTGCCAGCAGCCAAGGGTTGGGACTAGCGGGGGACTCTGGGGCCAACGTCCTGACTTTC

abundance: few
j_gene: TRBJ1-1
d_gene: NA
v_gene: TRBV27
CDR3aa: CASSPDRLNTEAFF
CDR3nt: TGTGCCAGCAGTCCGGACAGATTGAACACTGAAGCTTTCTTT

abundance: NA
j_gene: TRBJ2-5
d_gene: NA
v_gene: TRBV30
CDR3aa: CAWSVGGALQETQYF
CDR3nt: TGTGCCTGGAGTGTAGGGGGGGCCCTCCAAGAGACCCAGTACTTC

abundance: NA
j_gene: TRBJ1-5
d_gene: NA
v_gene: TRBV6-2/TRBV6-3
CDR3aa: CVSNPTSNQPQHF
CDR3nt: TGTGTCAGCAACCCAACTTCGAATCAGCCCCAGCATTTT

abundance: few
j_gene: TRBJ1-5
d_gene: TRBD1
v_gene: TRBV30
CDR3aa: CAWSFRDRVDQPQHF
CDR3nt: TGTGCCTGGAGTTTCCGGGACAGGGTAGATCAGCCCCAGCATTTT

abundance: NA
j_gene: TRBJ2-1
d_gene: TRBD1
v_gene: TRBV2
CDR3aa: CASSAPRTGGASYNEQFF
CDR3nt: TGTGCCAGCAGTGCCCCGCGGACAGGGGGCGCCTCCTACAATGAGCAGTTCTTC

abundance: many
j_gene: TRBJ2-7
d_gene: TRBD1
v_gene: TRBV19
CDR3aa: CASSIWAMVGQGNEQYF
CDR3nt: TGTGCCAGTAGTATCTGGGCCATGGTGGGACAGGGAAACGAGCAGTACTTC

abundance: NA
j_gene: TRBJ1-3
d_gene: TRBD1
v_gene: TRBV6-5
CDR3aa: CASSYSGTGPGNTIYF
CDR3nt: TGTGCCAGCAGTTACTCGGGGACAGGTCCTGGAAACACCATATATTTT

abundance: NA
j_gene: TRBJ1-5
d_gene: TRBD1
v_gene: TRBV6-2/TRBV6-3
CDR3aa: CASSSTGGGNQPQHF
CDR3nt: TGTGCCAGCAGTTCGACAGGGGGAGGCAATCAGCCCCAGCATTTT

abundance: NA
j_gene: TRBJ2-2
d_gene: TRBD1
v_gene: TRBV19
CDR3aa: CASSLGQSTGELFF
CDR3nt: TGTGCCAGTAGTCTGGGACAGTCCACCGGGGAGCTGTTTTTT

abundance: NA
j_gene: TRBJ1-5
d_gene: NA
v_gene: TRBV2
CDR3aa: CASSEAPFVGGAQHF
CDR3nt: TGTGCCAGCAGTGAAGCCCCTTTTGTTGGAGGAGCCCAGCATTTT

abundance: NA
j_gene: TRBJ2-5
d_gene: TRBD1
v_gene: TRBV3-1/TRBV3-2
CDR3aa: CASSQARTGSQETQYF
CDR3nt: TGTGCCAGCAGCCAAGCACGGACAGGCTCCCAAGAGACCCAGTACTTC

abundance: few
j_gene: TRBJ2-7
d_gene: NA
v_gene: TRBV5-6
CDR3aa: CASSKQGTLGEQYF
CDR3nt: TGTGCCAGCAGCAAGCAGGGGACCCTCGGCGAGCAGTACTTC

abundance: NA
j_gene: TRBJ1-1
d_gene: NA
v_gene: TRBV7-2
CDR3aa: CASSRLRTQNTEAFF
CDR3nt: TGTGCCAGCAGCAGGCTCCGGACACAGAACACTGAAGCTTTCTTT

abundance: NA
j_gene: TRBJ2-2
d_gene: NA
v_gene: TRBV5-1
CDR3aa: CASSVATGSNTGELFF
CDR3nt: TGCGCCAGCAGCGTGGCCACAGGGTCGAACACCGGGGAGCTGTTTTTT

abundance: NA
j_gene: TRBJ1-2
d_gene: NA
v_gene: TRBV9
CDR3aa: CASSVDPGANYGYTF
CDR3nt: TGTGCCAGCAGCGTAGATCCAGGGGCCAACTATGGCTACACCTTC